This TCR beta chain was obtained from a study of cytomegalovirus exposure and HLA in healthy donors. The junction had 7 bases not matched to a gene; V was cut back by 4 bases and J by 2 bases. CDR1 and CDR2 from the germline V gene are SGDLS and YYNGEE. There are 15 residues in the CDR3. Method: immunoSEQ multiplex PCR; TCRdb's copy keeps in-frame clones and lacks some. Of approximately 220,000 clones listed, over 80% are singletons. The gene calls are TRBV9 and TRBJ1-1, with TRBD1 identical over 8 bases. The sequence was collected from a young woman in good health and CMV-seronegative. Sample: PBMCs. In nucleotides, the CDR3 is TGTGCCAGCAGCATTACAGGGGGGATAAACACTGAAGCTTTCTTT. Its translation is CASSITGGINTEAFF.